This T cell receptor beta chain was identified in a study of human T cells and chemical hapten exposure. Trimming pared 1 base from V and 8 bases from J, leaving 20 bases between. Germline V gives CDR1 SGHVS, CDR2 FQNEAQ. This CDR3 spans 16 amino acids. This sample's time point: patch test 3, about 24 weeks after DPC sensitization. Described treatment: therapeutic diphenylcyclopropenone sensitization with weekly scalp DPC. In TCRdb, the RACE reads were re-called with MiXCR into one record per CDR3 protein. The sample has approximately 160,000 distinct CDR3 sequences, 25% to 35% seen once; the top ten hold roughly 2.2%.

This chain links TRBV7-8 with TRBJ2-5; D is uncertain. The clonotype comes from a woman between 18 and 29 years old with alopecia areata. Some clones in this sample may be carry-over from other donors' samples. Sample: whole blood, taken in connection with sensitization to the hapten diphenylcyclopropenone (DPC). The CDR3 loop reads CASSLGRLPNKRTQYF. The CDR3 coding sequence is TGTGCCAGCAGCTTAGGAAGACTTCCGAATAAGAGAACCCAGTACTTC.